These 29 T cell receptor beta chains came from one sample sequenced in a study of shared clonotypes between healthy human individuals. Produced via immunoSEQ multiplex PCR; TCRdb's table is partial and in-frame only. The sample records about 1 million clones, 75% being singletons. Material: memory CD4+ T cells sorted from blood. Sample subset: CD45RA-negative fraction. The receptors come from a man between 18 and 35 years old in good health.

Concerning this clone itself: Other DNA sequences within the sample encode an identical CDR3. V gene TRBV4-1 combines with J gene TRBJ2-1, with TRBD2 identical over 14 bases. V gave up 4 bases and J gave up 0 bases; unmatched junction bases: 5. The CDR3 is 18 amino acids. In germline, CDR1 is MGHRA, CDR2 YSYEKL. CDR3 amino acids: CASSPGLAGGPSYNEQFF. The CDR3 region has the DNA TGCGCCAGCAGCCCTGGACTAGCGGGGGGACCCTCCTACAATGAGCAGTTCTTC.

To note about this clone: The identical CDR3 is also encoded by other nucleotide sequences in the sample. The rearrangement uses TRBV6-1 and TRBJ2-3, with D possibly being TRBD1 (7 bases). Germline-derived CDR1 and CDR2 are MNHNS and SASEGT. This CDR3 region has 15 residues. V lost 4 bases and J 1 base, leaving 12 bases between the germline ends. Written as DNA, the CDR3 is TGTGCCAGCAGTGCTCAGGGGGGCGGCACAGATACGCAGTATTTT. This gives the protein CASSAQGGGTDTQYF.

The CDR3 bases are TGTGCCAGCAGCTTAAGGCCCGGAGGGATCATATTGGATAATTCACCCCTCCACTTT. Protein product: CASSLRPGGIILDNSPLHF. This chain links TRBV7-2 with TRBJ1-6; no reliable D call. The germline gives CDR1 SGHTA, CDR2 FQGNSA. CDR3 length equals 19 residues. The V end lost 2 bases, the J end lost 5 bases, and 22 bases lay between the germline ends.

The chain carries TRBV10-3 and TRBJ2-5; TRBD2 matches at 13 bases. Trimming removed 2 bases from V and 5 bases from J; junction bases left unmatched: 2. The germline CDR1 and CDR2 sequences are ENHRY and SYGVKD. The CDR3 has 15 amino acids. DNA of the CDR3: TGTGCCATCAGTGAGGGACTAGCGGGAGTGGAGACCCAGTACTTC. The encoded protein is CAISEGLAGVETQYF.

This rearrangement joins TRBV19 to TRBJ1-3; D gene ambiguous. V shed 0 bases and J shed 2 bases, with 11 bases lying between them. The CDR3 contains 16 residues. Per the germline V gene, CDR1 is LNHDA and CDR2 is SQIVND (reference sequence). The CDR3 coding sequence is TGTGCCAGTAGTATAGATTCGTCCGGGACTGGAAACACCATATATTTT. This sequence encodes CASSIDSSGTGNTIYF.

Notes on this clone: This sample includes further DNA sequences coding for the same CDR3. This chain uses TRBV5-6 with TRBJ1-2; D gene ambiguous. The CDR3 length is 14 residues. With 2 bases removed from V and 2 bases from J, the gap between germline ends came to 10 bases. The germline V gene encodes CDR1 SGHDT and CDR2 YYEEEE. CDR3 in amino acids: CASSLKRFNYGYTF. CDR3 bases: TGTGCCAGCAGCTTAAAACGATTCAACTATGGCTACACCTTC.

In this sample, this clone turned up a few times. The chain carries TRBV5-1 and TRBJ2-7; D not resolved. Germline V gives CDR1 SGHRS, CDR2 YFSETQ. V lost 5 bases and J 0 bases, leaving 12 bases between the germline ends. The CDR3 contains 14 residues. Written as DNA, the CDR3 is TGCGCCAGCAGACCTACAGAATCCTCCTACGAGCAGTACTTC. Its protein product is CASRPTESSYEQYF.

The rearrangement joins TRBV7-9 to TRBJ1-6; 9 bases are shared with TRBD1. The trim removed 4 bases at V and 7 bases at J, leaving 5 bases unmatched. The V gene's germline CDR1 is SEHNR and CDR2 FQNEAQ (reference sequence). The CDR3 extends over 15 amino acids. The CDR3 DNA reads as TGTGCCAGCAGCTCCGCTGGACAGGGGAATTCACCCCTCCACTTT. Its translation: CASSSAGQGNSPLHF.

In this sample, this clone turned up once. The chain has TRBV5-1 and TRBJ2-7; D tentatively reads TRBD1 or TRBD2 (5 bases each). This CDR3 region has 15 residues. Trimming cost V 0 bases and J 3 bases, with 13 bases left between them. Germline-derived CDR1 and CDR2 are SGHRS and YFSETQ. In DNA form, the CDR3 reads TGCGCCAGCAGCTTGGCCGCAGGGAGTTACTACGAGCAGTACTTC. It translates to CASSLAAGSYYEQYF.

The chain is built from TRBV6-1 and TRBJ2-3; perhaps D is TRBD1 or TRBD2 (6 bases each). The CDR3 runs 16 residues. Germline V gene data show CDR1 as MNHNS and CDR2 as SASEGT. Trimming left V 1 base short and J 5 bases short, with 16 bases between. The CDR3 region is CASSEGGLGRKDTQYF. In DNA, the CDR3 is TGTGCCAGCAGTGAAGGGGGGCTGGGGAGGAAAGATACGCAGTATTTT.

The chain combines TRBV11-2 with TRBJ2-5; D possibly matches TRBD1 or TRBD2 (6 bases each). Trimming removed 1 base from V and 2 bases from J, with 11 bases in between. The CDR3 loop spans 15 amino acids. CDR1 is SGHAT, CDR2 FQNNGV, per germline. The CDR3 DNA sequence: TGTGCCAGCAGCTTAGGAGGGGGGCCTCAAGAGACCCAGTACTTC. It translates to CASSLGGGPQETQYF.

The CDR3 spells CASRTGGSSTGELFF. CDR3 coding DNA: TGTGCCAGCCGCACGGGGGGGTCTAGCACCGGGGAGCTGTTTTTT. The V gene is TRBV28, the J gene TRBJ2-2; 8 bases align to TRBD2. CDR1 is MDHEN, CDR2 SYDVKM, per germline. V trimming: 8 bases; J trimming: 4 bases; junction bases outside the gene matches: 9. CDR3 length equals 15 residues.

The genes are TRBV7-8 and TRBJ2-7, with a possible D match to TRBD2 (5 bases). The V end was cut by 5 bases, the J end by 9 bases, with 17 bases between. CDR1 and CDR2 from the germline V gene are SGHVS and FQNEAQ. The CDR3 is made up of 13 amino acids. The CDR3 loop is CASSRTLAEGQYF. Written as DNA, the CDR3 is TGTGCCAGCAGCCGTACATTGGCAGAGGGGCAGTACTTC.

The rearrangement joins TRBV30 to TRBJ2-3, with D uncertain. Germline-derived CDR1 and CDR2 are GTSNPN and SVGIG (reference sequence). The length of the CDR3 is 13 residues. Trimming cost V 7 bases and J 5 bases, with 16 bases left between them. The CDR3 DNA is TGTGCCTTCAATAGCAATTCTGGAGATACGCAGTATTTT. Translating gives CAFNSNSGDTQYF.

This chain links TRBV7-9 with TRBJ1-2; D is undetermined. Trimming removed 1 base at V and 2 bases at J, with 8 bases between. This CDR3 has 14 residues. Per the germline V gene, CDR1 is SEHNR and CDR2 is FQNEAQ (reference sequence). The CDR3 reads CASSLVSVNYGYTF. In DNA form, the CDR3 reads TGTGCCAGCAGCTTAGTCTCCGTCAACTATGGCTACACCTTC. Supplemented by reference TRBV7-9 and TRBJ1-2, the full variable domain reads DTGVSQNPRHKITKRGQNVTFRCDPISEHNRLYWYRQTLGQGPEFLTYFQNEAQLEKSRLLSDRFSAERPKGSFSTLEIQRTEQGDSAMYLCASSLVSVNYGYTFGSGTRLTVV.

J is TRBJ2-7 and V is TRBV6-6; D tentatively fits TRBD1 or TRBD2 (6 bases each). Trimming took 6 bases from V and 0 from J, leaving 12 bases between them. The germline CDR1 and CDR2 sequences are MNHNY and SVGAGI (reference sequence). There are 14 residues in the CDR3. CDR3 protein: CASRGGGSSYEQYF. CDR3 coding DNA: TGTGCCAGCAGAGGAGGGGGGAGCTCCTACGAGCAGTACTTC.

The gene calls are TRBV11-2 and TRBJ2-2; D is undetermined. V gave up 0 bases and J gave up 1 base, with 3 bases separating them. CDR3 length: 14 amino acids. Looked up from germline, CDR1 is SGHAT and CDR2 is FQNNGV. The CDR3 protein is CASSLEENTGELFF. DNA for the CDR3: TGTGCCAGCAGCTTAGAGGAGAACACCGGGGAGCTGTTTTTT.

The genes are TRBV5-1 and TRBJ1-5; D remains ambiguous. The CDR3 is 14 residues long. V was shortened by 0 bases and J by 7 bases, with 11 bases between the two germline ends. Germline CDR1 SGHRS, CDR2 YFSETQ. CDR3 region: CASSLGPTGQPQHF. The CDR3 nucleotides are TGCGCCAGCAGCTTGGGCCCTACGGGGCAGCCCCAGCATTTT.

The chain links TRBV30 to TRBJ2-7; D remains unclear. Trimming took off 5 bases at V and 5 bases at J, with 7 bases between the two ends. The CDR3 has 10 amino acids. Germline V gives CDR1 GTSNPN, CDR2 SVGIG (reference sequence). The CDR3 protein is CAWSIDEQYF. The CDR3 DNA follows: TGTGCCTGGTCTATAGACGAGCAGTACTTC.

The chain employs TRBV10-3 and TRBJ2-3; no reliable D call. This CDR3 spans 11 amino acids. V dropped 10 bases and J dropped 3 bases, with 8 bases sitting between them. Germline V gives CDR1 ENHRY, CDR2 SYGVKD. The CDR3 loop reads CATSPTDTQYF. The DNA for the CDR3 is TGTGCCACAAGTCCTACAGATACGCAGTATTTT.

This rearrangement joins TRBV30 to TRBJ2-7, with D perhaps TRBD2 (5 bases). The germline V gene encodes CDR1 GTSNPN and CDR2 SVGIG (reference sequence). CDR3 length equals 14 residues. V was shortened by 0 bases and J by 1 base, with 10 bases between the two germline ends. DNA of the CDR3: TGTGCCTGGAGTGTACTAGGGTTTTCCTACGAGCAGTACTTC. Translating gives CAWSVLGFSYEQYF.

The CDR3 bases are TGTGCCAGCAGTTTAGGGAGGGTCGAACAGCCCCAGCATTTT. Translating gives CASSLGRVEQPQHF. The rearrangement uses TRBV28 and TRBJ1-5; no firm D call. The CDR3 has 14 residues. Trimming took off 2 bases at V and 7 bases at J, with 12 bases between the two ends. Germline CDR1 and CDR2: MDHEN and SYDVKM.

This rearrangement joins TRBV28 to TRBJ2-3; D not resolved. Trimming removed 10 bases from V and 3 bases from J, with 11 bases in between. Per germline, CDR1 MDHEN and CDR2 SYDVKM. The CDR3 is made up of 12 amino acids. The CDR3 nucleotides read TGTGCCATCATGAGACGGACAGATACGCAGTATTTT. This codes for CAIMRRTDTQYF.

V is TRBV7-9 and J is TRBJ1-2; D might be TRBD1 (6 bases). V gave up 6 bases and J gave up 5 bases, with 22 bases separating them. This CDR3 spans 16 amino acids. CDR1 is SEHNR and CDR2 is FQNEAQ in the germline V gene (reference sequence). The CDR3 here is CASSSRPEGGGYGYTF. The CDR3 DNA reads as TGTGCCAGCAGTTCTCGTCCCGAGGGGGGTGGGTATGGCTACACCTTC. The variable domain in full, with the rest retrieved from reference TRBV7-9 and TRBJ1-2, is DTGVSQNPRHKITKRGQNVTFRCDPISEHNRLYWYRQTLGQGPEFLTYFQNEAQLEKSRLLSDRFSAERPKGSFSTLEIQRTEQGDSAMYLCASSSRPEGGGYGYTFGSGTRLTVV.

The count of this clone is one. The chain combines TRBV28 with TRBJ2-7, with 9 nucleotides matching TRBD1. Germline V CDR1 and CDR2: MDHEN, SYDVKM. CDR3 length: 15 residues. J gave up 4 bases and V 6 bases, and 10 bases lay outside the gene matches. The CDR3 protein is CASRPPGQGGYEQYF. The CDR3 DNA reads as TGTGCCAGCAGGCCCCCGGGACAGGGAGGTTACGAGCAGTACTTC.

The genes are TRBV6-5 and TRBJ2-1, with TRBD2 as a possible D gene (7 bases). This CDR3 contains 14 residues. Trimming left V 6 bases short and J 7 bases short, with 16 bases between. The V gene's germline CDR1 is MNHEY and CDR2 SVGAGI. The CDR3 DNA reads TGTGCCAGCAGCAGGGGCAGGGAGGGGAATGAGCAGTTCTTC. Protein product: CASSRGREGNEQFF.

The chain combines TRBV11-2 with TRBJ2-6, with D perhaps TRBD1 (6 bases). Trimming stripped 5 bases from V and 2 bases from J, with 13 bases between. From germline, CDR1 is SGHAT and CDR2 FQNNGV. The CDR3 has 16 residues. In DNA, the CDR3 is TGTGCCAGCAGCATAAACAGGGAAGCTGGGGCCAACGTCCTGACTTTC. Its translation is CASSINREAGANVLTF.

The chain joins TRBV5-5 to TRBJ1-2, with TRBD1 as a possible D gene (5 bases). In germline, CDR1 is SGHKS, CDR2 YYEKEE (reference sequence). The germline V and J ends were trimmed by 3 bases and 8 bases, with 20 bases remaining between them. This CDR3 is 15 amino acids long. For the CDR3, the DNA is TGTGCCAGCAGCTCGGCCGTGGCTGCCGGGGGAGGCTACACCTTC. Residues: CASSSAVAAGGGYTF. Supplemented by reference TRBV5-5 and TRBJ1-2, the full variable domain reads DAGVTQSPTHLIKTRGQQVTLRCSPISGHKSVSWYQQVLGQGPQFIFQYYEKEERGRGNFPDRFSARQFPNYSSELNVNALLLGDSALYLCASSSAVAAGGGYTFGSGTRLTVV.

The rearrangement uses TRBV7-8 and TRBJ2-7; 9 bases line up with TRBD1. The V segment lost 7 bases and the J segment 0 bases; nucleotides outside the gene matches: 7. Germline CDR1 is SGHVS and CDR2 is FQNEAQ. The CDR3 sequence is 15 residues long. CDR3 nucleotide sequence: TGTGCCAGCATCCCTCCGGGACAGGGCTCCTACGAGCAGTACTTC. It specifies CASIPPGQGSYEQYF.